This TCR beta chain stems from a study of shared clonotypes between healthy human individuals. Study-level results: Compared with memory subsets, naive subsets generally had larger estimated richness.

V gave up 2 bases and J gave up 1 base, with 8 bases separating them. The CDR3 is 14 amino acids. Germline values: CDR1 MNHEY, CDR2 SMNVEV (reference sequence). CD8 memory cells included CD45RO+ cells plus CCR7-negative CD45RA+ TemRA cells. Comment on this clone: What it binds is unknown.

Deep was the level at which the assay was run. Clones were read by immunoSEQ multiplex PCR, and TCRdb kept only the in-frame ones, dropping some. The data show 300,000 to 400,000 clones, with more than 75% seen just once and under 20% held by the top ten. V is TRBV27 and J is TRBJ1-1, with no clear D. The sequenced material came from memory CD8+ T cells sorted from blood. Subset noted: CD45RO+ cells pooled with CCR7-negative TemRA cells. This sequence originates from a man aged 18 to 30 in good health. This CDR3 reads CASSLHPENTEAFF. The CDR3 coding sequence is TGTGCCAGCAGTTTACACCCCGAGAACACTGAAGCTTTCTTT.